Reported below is one T cell receptor (beta chain). The antigen remains undetermined. Trimming took 5 bases from V and 7 from J; bases not matched to a gene: 11. This CDR3 is 15 amino acids long. Germline V CDR1 and CDR2: SGDLS, YYNGEE. Repertoires were generated with immunoSEQ multiplex PCR, while TCRdb's copy carries only in-frame clones and drops some. The top ten clones hold 3% to 3.5% of a sample with about 150,000 clones, 88% of them seen once. These data belong to a study of T cell responses to AZD1222 COVID-19 vaccine. The study, taken as a whole, reports: Clonal diversity was possibly underestimated, and white British individuals and females predominated among donors. Close to half of spike-specific TCRs reportedly recognize unmutated variant regions. Compared with day 0, the breadth and depth of the Spike-specific TCR repertoire rose significantly after two doses of AZD1222.

The sequences come from peripheral blood, collected on day 0 of AZD1222 vaccination. The chain is built from TRBV9 and TRBJ1-4; 7 nucleotides line up with TRBD1. This clonotype was obtained from an adult in good health. In DNA form, the CDR3 reads TGTGCCAGCAGTTCCGGGACAGCCCTCGGTGAAAAACTGTTTTTT. Translation: CASSSGTALGEKLFF.